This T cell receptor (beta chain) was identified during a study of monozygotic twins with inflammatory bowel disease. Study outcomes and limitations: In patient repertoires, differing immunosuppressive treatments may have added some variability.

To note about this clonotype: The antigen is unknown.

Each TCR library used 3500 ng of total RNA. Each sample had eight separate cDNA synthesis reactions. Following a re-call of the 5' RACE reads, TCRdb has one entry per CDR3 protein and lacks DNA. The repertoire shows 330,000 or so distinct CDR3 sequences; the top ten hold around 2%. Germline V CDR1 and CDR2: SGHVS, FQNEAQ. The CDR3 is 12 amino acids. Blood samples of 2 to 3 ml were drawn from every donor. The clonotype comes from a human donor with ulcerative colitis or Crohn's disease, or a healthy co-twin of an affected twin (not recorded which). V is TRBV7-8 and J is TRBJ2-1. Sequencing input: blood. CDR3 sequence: CASSSHGNEQFF.